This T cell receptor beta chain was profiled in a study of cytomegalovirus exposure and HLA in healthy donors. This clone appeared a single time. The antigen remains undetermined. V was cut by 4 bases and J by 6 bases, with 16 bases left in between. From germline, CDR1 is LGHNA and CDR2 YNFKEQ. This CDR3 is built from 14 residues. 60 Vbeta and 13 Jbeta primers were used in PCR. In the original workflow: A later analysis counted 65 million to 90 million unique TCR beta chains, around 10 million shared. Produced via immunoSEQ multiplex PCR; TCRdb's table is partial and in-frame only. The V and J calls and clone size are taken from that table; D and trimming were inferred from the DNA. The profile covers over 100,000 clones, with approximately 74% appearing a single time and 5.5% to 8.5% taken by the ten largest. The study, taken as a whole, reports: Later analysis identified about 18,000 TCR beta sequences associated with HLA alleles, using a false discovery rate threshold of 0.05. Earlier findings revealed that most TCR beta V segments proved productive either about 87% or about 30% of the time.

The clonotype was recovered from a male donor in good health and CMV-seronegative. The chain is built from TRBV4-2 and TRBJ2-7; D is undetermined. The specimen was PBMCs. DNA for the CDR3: TGTGCCAGCAGCCCCCCGCACCAGCCGGGCGAGCAGTACTTC. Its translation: CASSPPHQPGEQYF.